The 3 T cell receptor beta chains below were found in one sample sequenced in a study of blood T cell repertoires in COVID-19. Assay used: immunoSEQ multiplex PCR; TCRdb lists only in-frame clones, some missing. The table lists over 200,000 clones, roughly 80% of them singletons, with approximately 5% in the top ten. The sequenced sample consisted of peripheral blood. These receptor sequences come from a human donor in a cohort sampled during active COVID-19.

CDR3: CASSQRTSLDEQFF. The CDR3 coding sequence is TGTGCCAGCAGCCAACGGACTAGCTTGGATGAGCAGTTCTTC. The rearrangement links TRBV3-1 (or the pseudogene TRBV3-2) to TRBJ2-1; 8 bases are shared with TRBD2. Trimming at V came to 2 bases and at J to 8 bases, leaving 5 bases not matched to a gene. The CDR3 runs 14 residues. Germline CDR1 and CDR2: LGHDT and YNNKEL (reference sequence).

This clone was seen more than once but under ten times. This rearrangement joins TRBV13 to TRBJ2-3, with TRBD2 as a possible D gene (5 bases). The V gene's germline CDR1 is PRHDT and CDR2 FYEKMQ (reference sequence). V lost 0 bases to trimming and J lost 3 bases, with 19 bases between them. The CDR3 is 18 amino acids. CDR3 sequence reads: CASSLGLRVGSRTDTQYF. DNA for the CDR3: TGTGCCAGCAGCTTAGGTTTGAGGGTGGGAAGTCGGACAGATACGCAGTATTTT.

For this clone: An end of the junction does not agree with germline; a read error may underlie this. The CDR3 DNA reads as TGTGCCAGCAGTGAACCAGGTCTCAATTCATCCCTCCACTTT. It translates to CASSEPGLNSSLHF. The chain employs TRBV25-1 and TRBJ1-6; unclear D gene. Germline CDR1 reads MGHDK; CDR2 reads SYGVNS. The CDR3 covers 14 residues.